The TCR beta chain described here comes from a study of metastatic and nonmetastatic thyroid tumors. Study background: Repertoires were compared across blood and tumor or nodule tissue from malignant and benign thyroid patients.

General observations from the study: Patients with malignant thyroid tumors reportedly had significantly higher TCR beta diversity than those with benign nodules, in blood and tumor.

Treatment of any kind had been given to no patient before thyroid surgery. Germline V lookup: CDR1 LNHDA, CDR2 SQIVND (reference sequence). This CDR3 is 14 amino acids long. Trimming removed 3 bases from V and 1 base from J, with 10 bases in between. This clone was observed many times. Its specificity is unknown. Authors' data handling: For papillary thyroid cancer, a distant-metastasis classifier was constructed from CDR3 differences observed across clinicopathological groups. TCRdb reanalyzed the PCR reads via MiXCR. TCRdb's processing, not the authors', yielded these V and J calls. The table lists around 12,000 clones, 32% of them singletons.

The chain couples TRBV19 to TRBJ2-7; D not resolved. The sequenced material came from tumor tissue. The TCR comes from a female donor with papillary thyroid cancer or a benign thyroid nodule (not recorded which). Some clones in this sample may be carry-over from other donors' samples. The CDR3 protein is CASSIQVASYEQYF. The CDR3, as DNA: TGTGCCAGTAGTATTCAGGTAGCATCCTACGAGCAGTACTTC.